This T cell receptor beta chain comes out of a study of T cells in tuberculosis. About the research overall: T cells were selected with CD1B tetramers loaded with glucose monomycolate.

Time point specified: new active TB diagnosis, blood taken before or within 7 days of starting treatment. Libraries were prepared by immunoSEQ multiplex PCR; TCRdb keeps only in-frame clonotypes and omits some of them. Of about 33,000 clones listed, approximately 90% are singletons. This CDR3 is built from 14 residues. Germline V CDR1 and CDR2: SEHNR, FQNEAQ (reference sequence). Trimming removed 3 bases from V and 7 bases from J; junction bases left unmatched: 1. About this clone itself: No antigen is known for it.

Regarding the study as a whole: Selection depended on which cryopreserved specimens were available.

This TCR was recovered from an adult with tuberculosis. Some clones in this sample may be carry-over from other donors' samples. Material: PBMCs, obtained at tuberculosis diagnosis. The chain combines TRBV7-9 with TRBJ1-6; 9 bases match TRBD1. The CDR3 DNA is TGTGCCAGCAGCTTTGGACAGGGGAATTCACCCCTCCACTTT. It encodes CASSFGQGNSPLHF.